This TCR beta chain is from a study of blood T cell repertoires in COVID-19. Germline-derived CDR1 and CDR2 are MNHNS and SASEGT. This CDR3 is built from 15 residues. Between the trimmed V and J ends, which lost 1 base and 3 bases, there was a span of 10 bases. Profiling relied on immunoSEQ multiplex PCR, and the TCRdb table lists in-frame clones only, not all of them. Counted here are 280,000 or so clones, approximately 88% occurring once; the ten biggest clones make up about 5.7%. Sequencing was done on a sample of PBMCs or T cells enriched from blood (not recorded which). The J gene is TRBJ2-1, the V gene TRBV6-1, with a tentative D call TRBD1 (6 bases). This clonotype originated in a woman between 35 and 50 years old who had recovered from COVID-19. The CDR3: CASSEVGADYNEQFF. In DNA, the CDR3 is TGTGCCAGCAGTGAAGTGGGGGCGGACTACAATGAGCAGTTCTTC.